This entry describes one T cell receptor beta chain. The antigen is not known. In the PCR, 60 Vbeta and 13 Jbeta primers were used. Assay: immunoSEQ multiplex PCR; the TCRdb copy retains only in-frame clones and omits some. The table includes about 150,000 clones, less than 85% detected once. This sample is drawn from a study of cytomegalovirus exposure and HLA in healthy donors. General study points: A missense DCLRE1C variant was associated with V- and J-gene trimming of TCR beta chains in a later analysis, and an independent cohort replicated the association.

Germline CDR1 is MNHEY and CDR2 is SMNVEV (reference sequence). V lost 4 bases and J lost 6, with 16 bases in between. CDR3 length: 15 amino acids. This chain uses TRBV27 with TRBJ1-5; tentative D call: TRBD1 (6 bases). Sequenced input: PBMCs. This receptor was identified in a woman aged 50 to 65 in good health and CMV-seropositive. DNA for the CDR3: TGTGCCAGCAGTTCTCGCAGGGGTTTCGGTCAGCCCCAGCATTTT. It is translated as CASSSRRGFGQPQHF.